Sequencing of this T cell receptor (beta chain) was carried out in a study of PD-1 blockade in classical Hodgkin lymphoma. Brentuximab vedotin exposure varied, and every patient relapsed after autologous stem cell transplantation. The study, taken as a whole, reports: At baseline, newly diagnosed patients reportedly showed less TCR diversity than healthy donors. Those achieving complete response showed baseline diversity like newly diagnosed patients.

Germline-derived CDR1 and CDR2 are SGDLS and YYNGEE. Trimming cost V 5 bases and J 6 bases; bases outside gene matches: 11. The CDR3 totals 17 residues. This clone came up once. Antigen: not known. The protocol was immunoSEQ multiplex PCR, while the TCRdb copy is restricted to in-frame clones and leaves out a portion. The table shows some 16,000 clones, with 65% to 85% occurring only once. The receptor was isolated from a human donor with classical Hodgkin lymphoma. The chain links TRBV9 to TRBJ2-1; 13 bases match TRBD2. Source: peripheral blood mononuclear cells (PBMCs), taken before the second cycle of nivolumab. This chain's CDR3 is CASSLNQGLAGRNEQFF. In DNA, the CDR3 is TGTGCCAGCAGTCTTAACCAGGGACTAGCGGGGCGCAATGAGCAGTTCTTC.